A single T cell receptor beta chain is shown here with its context. Germline assignment: CDR1 MRHNA and CDR2 SNTAGT. J was trimmed by 0 bases and V by 7 bases; bases with no gene match: 8. CDR3 length equals 16 residues. TCRdb's table, derived via immunoSEQ multiplex PCR, lists solely in-frame clones and lacks some. The top ten clones hold under 3.5% of a sample with just under 350,000 clones, around 90% of them seen once. The sample comes from a study of blood T cell repertoires in COVID-19. Study information: The cDNA or gDNA used as material had been derived from T cells, B-cell-depleted T cells, or PBMCs.

The source is a woman aged 18-30 years who had recovered from COVID-19. The sample was peripheral blood. The V and J genes are TRBV6-4 and TRBJ2-5; 10 bases are a match to TRBD2. CDR3: CASMPSGRTYQETQYF. CDR3 DNA: TGTGCCAGCATGCCTAGCGGGAGAACGTACCAAGAGACCCAGTACTTC.